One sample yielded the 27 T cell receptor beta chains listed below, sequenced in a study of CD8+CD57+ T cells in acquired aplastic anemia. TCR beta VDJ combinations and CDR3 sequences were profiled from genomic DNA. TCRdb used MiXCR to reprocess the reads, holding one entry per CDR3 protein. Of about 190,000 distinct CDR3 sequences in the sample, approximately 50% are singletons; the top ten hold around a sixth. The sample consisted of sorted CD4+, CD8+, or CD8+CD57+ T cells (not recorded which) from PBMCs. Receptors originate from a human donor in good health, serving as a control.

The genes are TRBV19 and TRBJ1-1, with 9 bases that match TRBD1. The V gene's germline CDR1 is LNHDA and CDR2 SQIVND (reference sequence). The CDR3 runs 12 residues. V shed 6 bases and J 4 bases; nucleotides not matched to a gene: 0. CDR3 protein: CASRTGGTEAFF. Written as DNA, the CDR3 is TGTGCCAGTAGGACAGGGGGCACTGAAGCTTTCTTT.

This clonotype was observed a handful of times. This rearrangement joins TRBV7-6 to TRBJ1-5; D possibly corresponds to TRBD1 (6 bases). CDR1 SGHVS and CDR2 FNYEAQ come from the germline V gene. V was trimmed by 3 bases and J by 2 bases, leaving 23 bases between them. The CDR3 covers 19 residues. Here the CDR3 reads CASSLGWVTGTYGNQPQHF. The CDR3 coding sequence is TGTGCCAGCAGCTTGGGCTGGGTTACAGGGACGTATGGCAATCAGCCCCAGCATTTT.

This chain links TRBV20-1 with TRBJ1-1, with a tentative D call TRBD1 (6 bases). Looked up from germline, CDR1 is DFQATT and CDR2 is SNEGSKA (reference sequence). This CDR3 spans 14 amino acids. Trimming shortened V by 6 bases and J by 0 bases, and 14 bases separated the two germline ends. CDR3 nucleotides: TGCAGTGCCCCAAGAGGGGACATGAACACTGAAGCTTTCTTT. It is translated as CSAPRGDMNTEAFF.

In nucleotides, the CDR3 is TGTGCCACCAGTAGATCAGCGGGGGGCCTAACAAATGAGCAGTTCTTC. Amino acids: CATSRSAGGLTNEQFF. The gene calls are TRBV24-1 and TRBJ2-1, with TRBD2 matching over 9 bases. This CDR3 spans 16 amino acids. The J segment lost 7 bases and the V segment lost 6 bases, leaving 12 bases of the junction unmatched. CDR1 and CDR2 (germline): KGHDR, SFDVKD.

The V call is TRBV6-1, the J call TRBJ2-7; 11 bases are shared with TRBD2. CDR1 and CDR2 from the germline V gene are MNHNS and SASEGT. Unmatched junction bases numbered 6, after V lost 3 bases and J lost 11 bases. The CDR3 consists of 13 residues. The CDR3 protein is CASSELAGGHEYF. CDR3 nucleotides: TGTGCCAGCAGTGAGCTAGCGGGGGGCCATGAGTACTTC.

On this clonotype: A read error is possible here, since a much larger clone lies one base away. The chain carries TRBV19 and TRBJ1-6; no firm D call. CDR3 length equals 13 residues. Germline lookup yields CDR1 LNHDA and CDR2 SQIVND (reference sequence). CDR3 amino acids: CASRAAYSSPPHF. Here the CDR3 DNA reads TGTGCCAGTAGGGCAGCATATAGTTCACCCCCCCACTTT.

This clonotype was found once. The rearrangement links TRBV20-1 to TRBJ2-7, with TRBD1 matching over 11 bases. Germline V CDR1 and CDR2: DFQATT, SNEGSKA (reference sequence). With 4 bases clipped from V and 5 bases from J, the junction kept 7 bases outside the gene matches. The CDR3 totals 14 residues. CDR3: CSANHGQGADEQYF. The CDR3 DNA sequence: TGCAGTGCTAACCACGGACAGGGGGCTGACGAGCAGTACTTC.

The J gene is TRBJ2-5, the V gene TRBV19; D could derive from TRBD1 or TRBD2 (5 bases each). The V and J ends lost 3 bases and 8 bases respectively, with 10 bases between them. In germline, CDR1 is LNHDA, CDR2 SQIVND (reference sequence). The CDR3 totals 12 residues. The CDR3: CASSIFRDTQYF. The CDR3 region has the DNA TGTGCCAGTAGTATTTTCCGGGACACCCAGTACTTC. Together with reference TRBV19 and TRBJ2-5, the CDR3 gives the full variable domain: DGGITQSPKYLFRKEGQNVTLSCEQNLNHDAMYWYRQDPGQGLRLIYYSQIVNDFQKGDIAEGYSVSREKKESFPLTVTSAQKNPTAFYLCASSIFRDTQYFGPGTRLLVL.

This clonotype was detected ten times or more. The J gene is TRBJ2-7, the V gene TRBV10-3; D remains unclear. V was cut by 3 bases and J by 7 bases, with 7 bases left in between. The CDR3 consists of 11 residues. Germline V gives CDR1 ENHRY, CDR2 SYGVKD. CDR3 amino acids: CAISDLREQYF. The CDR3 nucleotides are TGTGCCATCAGTGACTTGAGGGAGCAGTACTTC.

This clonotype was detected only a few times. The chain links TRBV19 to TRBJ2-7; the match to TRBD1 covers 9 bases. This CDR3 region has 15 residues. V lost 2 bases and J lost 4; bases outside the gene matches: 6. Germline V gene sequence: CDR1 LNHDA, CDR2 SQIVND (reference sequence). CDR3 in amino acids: CASSILGTGKYEQYF. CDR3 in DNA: TGTGCCAGTAGTATACTCGGGACAGGGAAATACGAGCAGTACTTC.

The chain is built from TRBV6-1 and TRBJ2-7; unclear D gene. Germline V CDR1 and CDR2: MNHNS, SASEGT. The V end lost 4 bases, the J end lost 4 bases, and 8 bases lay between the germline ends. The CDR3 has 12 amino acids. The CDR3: CASSGLPYEQYF. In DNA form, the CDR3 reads TGTGCCAGCAGTGGGTTACCGTACGAGCAGTACTTC.

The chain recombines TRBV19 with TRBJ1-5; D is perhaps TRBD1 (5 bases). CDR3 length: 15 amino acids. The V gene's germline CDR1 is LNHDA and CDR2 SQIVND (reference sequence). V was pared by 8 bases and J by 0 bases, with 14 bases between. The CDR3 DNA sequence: TGTGCCAGTGGGTTTGGGGGAGTTAGCAATCAGCCCCAGCATTTT. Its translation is CASGFGGVSNQPQHF.

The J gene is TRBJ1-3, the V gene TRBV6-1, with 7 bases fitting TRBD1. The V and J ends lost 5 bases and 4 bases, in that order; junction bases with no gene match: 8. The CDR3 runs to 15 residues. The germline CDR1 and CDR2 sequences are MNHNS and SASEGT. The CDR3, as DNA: TGTGCCAGCAGTCCGACAACAGGGGTCGGAAACACCATATATTTT. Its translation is CASSPTTGVGNTIYF.

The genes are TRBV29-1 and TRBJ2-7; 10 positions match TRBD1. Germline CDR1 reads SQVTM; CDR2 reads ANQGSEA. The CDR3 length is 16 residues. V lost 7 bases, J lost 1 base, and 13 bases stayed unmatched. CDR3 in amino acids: CSAGNPGQGSSYEQYF. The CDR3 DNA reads TGCAGCGCTGGAAATCCGGGACAGGGGTCTTCCTACGAGCAGTACTTC.

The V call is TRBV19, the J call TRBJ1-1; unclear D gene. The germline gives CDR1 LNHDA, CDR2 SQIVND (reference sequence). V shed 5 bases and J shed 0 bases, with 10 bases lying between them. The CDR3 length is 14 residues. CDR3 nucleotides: TGTGCCAGTAGTCGGGGTAGAGTGAACACTGAAGCTTTCTTT. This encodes CASSRGRVNTEAFF.

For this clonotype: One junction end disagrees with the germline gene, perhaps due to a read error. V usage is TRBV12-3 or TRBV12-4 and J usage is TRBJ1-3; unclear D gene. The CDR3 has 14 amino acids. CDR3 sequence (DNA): TGTGCCAGCAGTTTTATGTTCTTTGGAAACACCATGTATTTT. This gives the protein CASSFMFFGNTMYF.

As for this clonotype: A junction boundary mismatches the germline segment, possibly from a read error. The chain's CDR3 is CAGSQVGAGVTDTQYF. The CDR3 region has the DNA TGCGCCGGCAGCCAAGTTGGGGCAGGGGTAACAGATACGCAGTATTTT. The chain links TRBV4-3 to TRBJ2-3, with D perhaps matching TRBD1 (6 bases). CDR3 size: 16 residues. The germline V gene encodes CDR1 LGHNA and CDR2 YSLEER.

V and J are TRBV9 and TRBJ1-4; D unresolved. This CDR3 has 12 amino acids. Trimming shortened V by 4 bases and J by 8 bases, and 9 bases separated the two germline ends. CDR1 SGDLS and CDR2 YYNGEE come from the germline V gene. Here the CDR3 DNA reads TGTGCCAGCAGCTCCAGTGGGGAAAAACTGTTTTTT. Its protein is CASSSSGEKLFF. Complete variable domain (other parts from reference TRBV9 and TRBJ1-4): DSGVTQTPKHLITATGQRVTLRCSPRSGDLSVYWYQQSLDQGLQFLIQYYNGEERAKGNILERFSAQQFPDLHSELNLSSLELGDSALYFCASSSSGEKLFFGSGTQLSVL.

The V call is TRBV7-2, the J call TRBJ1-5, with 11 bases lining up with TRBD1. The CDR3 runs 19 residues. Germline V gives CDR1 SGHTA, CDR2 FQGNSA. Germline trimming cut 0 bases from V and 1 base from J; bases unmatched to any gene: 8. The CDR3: CASSLAGTGGAGSNQPQHF. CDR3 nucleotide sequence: TGTGCCAGCAGCTTAGCCGGGACAGGGGGTGCAGGGAGCAATCAGCCCCAGCATTTT.

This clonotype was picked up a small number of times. CDR3 DNA: TGTGCCAGCAGACTAGGCGGGGCCACAGATACGCAGTATTTT. This translates into CASRLGGATDTQYF. V is TRBV27 and J is TRBJ2-3, with D tentatively TRBD2 (6 bases). The CDR3 consists of 14 residues. Germline V CDR1 and CDR2: MNHEY, SMNVEV (reference sequence). Trimming took 6 bases from V and 2 from J, leaving 12 bases between them.

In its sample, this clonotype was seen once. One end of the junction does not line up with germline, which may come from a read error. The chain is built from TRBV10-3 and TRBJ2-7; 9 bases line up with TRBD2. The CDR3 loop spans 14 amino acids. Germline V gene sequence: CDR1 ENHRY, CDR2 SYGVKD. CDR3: CASGASSGGYEQHF. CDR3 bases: TGTGCCAGCGGAGCTAGTAGCGGGGGTTACGAGCAGCACTTC.

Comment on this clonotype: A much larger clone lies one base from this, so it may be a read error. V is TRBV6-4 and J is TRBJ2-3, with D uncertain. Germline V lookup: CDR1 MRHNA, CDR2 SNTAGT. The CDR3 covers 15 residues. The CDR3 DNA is TGTGCCAGCAGTGCTGATTCACAACGCACAGATACGCGGTATTTT. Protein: CASSADSQRTDTRYF.

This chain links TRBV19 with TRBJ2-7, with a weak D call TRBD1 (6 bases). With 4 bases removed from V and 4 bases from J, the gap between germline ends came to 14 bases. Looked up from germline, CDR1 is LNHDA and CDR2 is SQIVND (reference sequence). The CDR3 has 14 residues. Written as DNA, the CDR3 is TGTGCCAGTAGTAAAAGGACAGAGGGATACGAGCAGTACTTC. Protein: CASSKRTEGYEQYF.

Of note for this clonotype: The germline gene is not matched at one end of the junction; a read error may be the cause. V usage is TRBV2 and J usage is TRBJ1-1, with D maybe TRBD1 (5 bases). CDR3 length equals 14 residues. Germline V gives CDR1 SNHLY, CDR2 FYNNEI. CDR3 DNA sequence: TGTGCCAGCAGCGCCGGTGGGGGTTGCACTGATGCTTTCTTT. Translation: CASSAGGGCTDAFF.

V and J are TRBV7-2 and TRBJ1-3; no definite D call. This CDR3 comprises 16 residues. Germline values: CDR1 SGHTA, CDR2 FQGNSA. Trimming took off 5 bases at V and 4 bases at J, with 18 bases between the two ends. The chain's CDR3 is CASSPSIRASGNTIYF. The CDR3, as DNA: TGTGCCAGCAGCCCGTCGATTCGGGCGTCCGGAAACACCATATATTTT.

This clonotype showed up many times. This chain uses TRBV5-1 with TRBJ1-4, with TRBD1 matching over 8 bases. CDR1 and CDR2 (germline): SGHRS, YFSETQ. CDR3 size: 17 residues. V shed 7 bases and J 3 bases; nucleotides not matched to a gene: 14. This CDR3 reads CASGPGQDRRANEKLFF. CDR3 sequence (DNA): TGCGCCAGCGGACCGGGACAGGACCGTCGGGCTAATGAAAAACTGTTTTTT.

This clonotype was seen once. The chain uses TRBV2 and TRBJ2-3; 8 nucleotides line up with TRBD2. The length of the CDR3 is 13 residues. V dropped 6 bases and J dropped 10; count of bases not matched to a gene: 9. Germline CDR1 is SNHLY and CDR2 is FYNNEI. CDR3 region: CASRGRGGQAQYF. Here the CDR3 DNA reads TGTGCCAGCAGAGGCCGGGGGGGGCAGGCGCAGTATTTT.